The 16 T cell receptor beta chains given below trace back to one sample, sequenced in a study of T cell changes during pregnancy in multiple sclerosis. Sequencing was performed with immunoSEQ multiplex PCR; in TCRdb, only in-frame clones are kept and a portion is missing. Of over 15,000 clones listed, around four fifths are singletons. This sample comprised CD8+ T cells from peripheral blood mononuclear cells, obtained in the second trimester of pregnancy. The receptors derive from a female donor in good health, enrolled as a control in a pregnancy study.

This chain uses TRBV6-5 with TRBJ2-1; D perhaps matches TRBD2 (5 bases). The germline V gene has CDR1 MNHEY and CDR2 SVGAGI. The V end was cut by 4 bases, the J end by 5 bases, with 15 bases between. CDR3 size: 15 residues. CDR3 nucleotides: TGTGCCAGCAGTTCTCAGGCAGCGGTCCACAATGAGCAGTTCTTC. Amino acids: CASSSQAAVHNEQFF.

J is TRBJ2-3 and V is TRBV5-8; D is perhaps TRBD2 (6 bases). Trimming pared 5 bases from V and 2 bases from J, leaving 15 bases between. The length of the CDR3 is 15 residues. The germline CDR1 and CDR2 sequences are SGHTS and YDEGEE. In nucleotides, the CDR3 is TGTGCCAGCAGGTTCCGGGACTCCAACACAGATACGCAGTATTTT. The encoded protein is CASRFRDSNTDTQYF.

This clone has a single count. The J gene is TRBJ2-7, the V gene TRBV29-1, with 10 nucleotides matching TRBD1. This CDR3 comprises 14 residues. V trimming: 4 bases; J trimming: 3 bases; junction bases outside the gene matches: 6. Germline CDR1 reads SQVTM; CDR2 reads ANQGSEA. The CDR3 DNA reads TGCAGCGTTGGGGACAGGGGTGTCGGCTACGAGCAGTACTTC. Translation gives CSVGDRGVGYEQYF.

This clone appeared a single time. The chain joins TRBV30 to TRBJ1-2; 7 bases are a match to TRBD1. Germline V CDR1 and CDR2: GTSNPN, SVGIG (reference sequence). The CDR3 runs to 15 residues. V lost 3 bases to trimming and J lost 1 base; unmatched junction nucleotides: 8. The CDR3 DNA is TGTGCCTGGAGGAGGTGGGACAGTCGTAACTATGGCTACACCTTC. Protein: CAWRRWDSRNYGYTF.

This clone turned up a few times. The rearrangement links TRBV7-9 to TRBJ1-1; 7 nucleotides agree with TRBD1. V lost 5 bases and J lost 5; bases outside the gene matches: 11. The CDR3 has 15 residues. CDR1 is SEHNR, CDR2 FQNEAQ, per germline (reference sequence). The DNA for the CDR3 is TGTGCCAGCAGCCGGGAAACAGGGGTGGGGACTGAAGCTTTCTTT. Its translation is CASSRETGVGTEAFF.

The gene calls are TRBV25-1 and TRBJ2-1, with TRBD1 matching 9 bases. In germline, CDR1 is MGHDK, CDR2 SYGVNS. This CDR3 comprises 13 residues. The V gene end was trimmed by 7 bases and the J gene end by 7 bases; junction bases not matched to a gene: 5. The DNA for the CDR3 is TGTGCCAGCACCACAGGGGGCCGGAATGAGCAGTTCTTC. Translating gives CASTTGGRNEQFF.

This chain connects TRBV19 to TRBJ2-7, with D tentatively TRBD1 (6 bases). Trimming took off 2 bases at V and 2 bases at J, with 22 bases between the two ends. The germline V gene has CDR1 LNHDA and CDR2 SQIVND (reference sequence). This CDR3 contains 18 residues. The CDR3 loop is CASSITLPRNRVPYEQYF. Written as DNA, the CDR3 is TGTGCCAGTAGTATAACACTTCCGAGAAACAGGGTACCCTACGAGCAGTACTTC.

The rearrangement joins TRBV7-2 to TRBJ1-4; 9 positions agree with TRBD1. Germline CDR1 SGHTA, CDR2 FQGNSA. Germline trimming cut 4 bases from V and 2 bases from J; bases unmatched to any gene: 2. The CDR3 extends over 15 amino acids. The CDR3 DNA is TGTGCCAGCAGCTGGGACAGGGTTACTAATGAAAAACTGTTTTTT. Residues: CASSWDRVTNEKLFF.

The chain carries TRBV7-9 and TRBJ1-5, with D unresolved. The germline CDR1 and CDR2 sequences are SEHNR and FQNEAQ (reference sequence). The CDR3 extends over 14 amino acids. V was clipped by 3 bases and J by 1 base, with 7 bases between them. The chain's CDR3 is CASSFEASNQPQHF. The CDR3, as DNA: TGTGCCAGCAGCTTCGAGGCCAGCAATCAGCCCCAGCATTTT.

The chain's CDR3 is CASSLGVLRETQYF. The CDR3 nucleotides read TGTGCCAGCAGCTTAGGGGTTCTCCGAGAGACCCAGTACTTC. The rearrangement joins TRBV5-6 to TRBJ2-5; possibly TRBD1 for D (5 bases). The germline V gene encodes CDR1 SGHDT and CDR2 YYEEEE. The CDR3 is 14 residues long. V shed 2 bases and J shed 4 bases, with 12 bases lying between them.

This sequence joins TRBV5-8 and TRBJ1-5, with a tentative D call TRBD1 (5 bases). The V gene's germline CDR1 is SGHTS and CDR2 YDEGEE. Trimming shortened V by 1 base and J by 13 bases, and 12 bases separated the two germline ends. The CDR3 extends over 12 amino acids. The CDR3 here is CASSLTDTRQHF. The CDR3 DNA sequence: TGTGCCAGCAGCTTGACGGACACGAGGCAGCATTTT. Drawing the rest from reference TRBV5-8 and TRBJ1-5, the complete variable domain is EAGVTQSPTHLIKTRGQQATLRCSPISGHTSVYWYQQALGLGLQFLLWYDEGEERNRGNFPPRFSGRQFPNYSSELNVNALELEDSALYLCASSLTDTRQHFGDGTRLSIL.

V and J are TRBV2 and TRBJ1-2; D is ambiguous. In germline, CDR1 is SNHLY, CDR2 FYNNEI. V gave up 6 bases and J gave up 5 bases, with 13 bases separating them. This CDR3 has 13 amino acids. This CDR3 reads CASSDRSFYGYTF. In nucleotides, the CDR3 is TGTGCCAGCAGCGACCGTAGCTTTTATGGCTACACCTTC.

The chain employs TRBV11-2 and TRBJ1-4; 10 nucleotides agree with TRBD1. The length of the CDR3 is 17 residues. Looked up from germline, CDR1 is SGHAT and CDR2 is FQNNGV. V was clipped by 2 bases and J by 4 bases; unmatched bases: 7. CDR3 amino acids: CASSLNRQGAVNEKLFF. CDR3 nucleotides: TGTGCCAGCAGCTTAAACAGACAGGGGGCGGTTAATGAAAAACTGTTTTTT.

The chain links TRBV5-4 to TRBJ1-2, with 9 bases identical to TRBD1. The V gene end was trimmed by 4 bases and the J gene end by 7 bases; junction bases not matched to a gene: 8. In germline, CDR1 is SGHNT, CDR2 YYREEE (reference sequence). The CDR3 spans 14 residues. The CDR3 protein is CASSQPGQGLGYTF. The CDR3 DNA sequence: TGTGCCAGCAGCCAACCGGGACAGGGTCTTGGCTACACCTTC.

The rearrangement links TRBV9 to TRBJ2-1, with TRBD2 matching 7 bases. The CDR3 covers 14 residues. V shed 1 base, J shed 7 bases, and the junction held 5 bases outside the gene matches. Germline V gene lookup returns CDR1 SGDLS and CDR2 YYNGEE. CDR3 coding DNA: TGTGCCAGCAGCGTAAGCGGGGCGGGGAATGAGCAGTTCTTC. This gives the protein CASSVSGAGNEQFF. The full variable domain, rest sourced from reference TRBV9 and TRBJ2-1, is DSGVTQTPKHLITATGQRVTLRCSPRSGDLSVYWYQQSLDQGLQFLIQYYNGEERAKGNILERFSAQQFPDLHSELNLSSLELGDSALYFCASSVSGAGNEQFFGPGTRLTVL.

This rearrangement joins TRBV27 to TRBJ2-3; D might be TRBD1 (7 bases). The V gene's germline CDR1 is MNHEY and CDR2 SMNVEV (reference sequence). V was clipped by 2 bases and J by 6 bases, with 15 bases between them. CDR3 length: 15 residues. Here the CDR3 reads CASSLASGGQDTQYF. CDR3 coding DNA: TGTGCCAGCAGTTTAGCGTCAGGGGGGCAGGATACGCAGTATTTT.